This record concerns one T cell receptor beta chain sequence. This receptor's antigen is unknown. No much larger clonotype is one base removed from it; base qualities were not supplied. Taken with the paper, the label for time point translates to: neoterminal ileum biopsy at postoperative endoscopy, about 6 months after surgery. Eligible patients were adults with ileal or ileocolonic Crohn's disease who had an indication for ileocolonic resection. Before DNA extraction, whole ileal mucosal biopsies were kept frozen at -80 degrees C. Genomic DNA was isolated from frozen whole biopsies using a TRizol-based method, and the DNA was quantified with a NanoDrop 2000 spectrophotometer. In the germline V gene, CDR1 corresponds to SGHAT and CDR2 to FQNNGV. V and J are trimmed by 2 bases and 1 base, and the gene matches miss 6 bases of the junction. The cysteine opens and the phenylalanine closes a CDR3 of 16 amino acids. Only the CDR3 part of the read is kept: 48 bases, read in frame from the first base.

The sample belongs to a study of T cell repertoires in ileal Crohn's disease (dated by TCRdb to between 2019 and 2020). The study in broad terms: At the time of surgery, roughly a third of patients were active smokers, and the median duration of disease was around eight years. Every patient underwent surgery because of a complication, which was stricturing disease in around 60% and penetrating disease in roughly 40%. About half of the patients received postoperative therapy: eleven to twelve received thiopurines and 18 received anti-TNF agents. M6 samples consisted of neoterminal ileum biopsies collected during postoperative colonoscopy. A prospective multicentre cohort supplied the roughly 57 Crohn's disease patients whose TCR repertoires were analysed. The study was conducted in parallel with a multicentre cohort that was designed to identify predictors of early endoscopic recurrence following ileocolonic resection. A Rutgeerts score above i0 was used to define endoscopic postoperative recurrence. A total of 170 or so mucosal samples from about 57 patients were sequenced, collected from several sites on the surgical specimen and at postoperative endoscopy. General conclusions and limits of the study: Postoperative endoscopy timing varied within the first year after surgery, with a median delay of around 6.9 months. Only a subgroup of patients, of unstated size, had their mucosal CD4 and CD8 T cells sorted and sequenced. Compared with CD4 T cells, sorted CD8 T cells contained more high-frequency clones, which suggests that the mucosal expansions were mostly CD8. Higher high-frequency clone percentages at surgery were associated with endoscopic recurrence; all patients with clonality above 26.8% (18/57) had recurrence. Patients who were active smokers at surgery had a significantly higher proportion of clonal expansions than non-smokers (around 25% vs 18%, p=0.02).

Roughly 0.55 micrograms of biopsy DNA per sample were submitted for commercial TCRB immunosequencing. Adaptive Biotechnology amplified the CDR3 regions from genomic DNA with a two-step multiplex PCR designed to control amplification bias. Primers covering every V and J gene segment were used in the first PCR, while barcodes and Illumina adapters were added in the second PCR. An Illumina instrument was used to sequence the CDR3 libraries. Concerning the study's data processing: Vendor-provided pipelines were combined with custom analysis of raw data in R/Bioconductor under R version 3.3.0. Clonality, which ranges from 0 to 1, was calculated as the inverse of the normalised Shannon entropy across all productive clones. High-frequency clones were defined as the share of the repertoire taken up by the top 100 clones, keeping only clones that passed a 95% confidence test. Overlap between samples was measured with the Morisita-Horn index, while repertoire diversity was measured with the Simpson index. TCRdb provides this immuneACCESS table in a form limited to in-frame rearrangements. Some clones are lacking; in checked studies, under half of them reflect an unresolved V gene, and why the rest are absent is not known. V, J and clone size are taken as reported in that table, and D and trimming were inferred from the DNA itself. In all, the sample holds roughly 3,900 clones, and around 70% of those were seen once. The ten largest clones represent roughly 8% of the sample.

This TCR came from an adult with Crohn's disease. Sequencing used ileal tissue. The V gene is TRBV11-2 and the J gene is TRBJ2-3; 7 central bases correspond to TRBD2. The CDR3 loop reads CASSLWAGVGTDTQYF. The nucleotide sequence reads as follows: TGTGCCAGCAGCTTATGGGCGGGGGTTGGCACAGATACGCAGTATTTT.